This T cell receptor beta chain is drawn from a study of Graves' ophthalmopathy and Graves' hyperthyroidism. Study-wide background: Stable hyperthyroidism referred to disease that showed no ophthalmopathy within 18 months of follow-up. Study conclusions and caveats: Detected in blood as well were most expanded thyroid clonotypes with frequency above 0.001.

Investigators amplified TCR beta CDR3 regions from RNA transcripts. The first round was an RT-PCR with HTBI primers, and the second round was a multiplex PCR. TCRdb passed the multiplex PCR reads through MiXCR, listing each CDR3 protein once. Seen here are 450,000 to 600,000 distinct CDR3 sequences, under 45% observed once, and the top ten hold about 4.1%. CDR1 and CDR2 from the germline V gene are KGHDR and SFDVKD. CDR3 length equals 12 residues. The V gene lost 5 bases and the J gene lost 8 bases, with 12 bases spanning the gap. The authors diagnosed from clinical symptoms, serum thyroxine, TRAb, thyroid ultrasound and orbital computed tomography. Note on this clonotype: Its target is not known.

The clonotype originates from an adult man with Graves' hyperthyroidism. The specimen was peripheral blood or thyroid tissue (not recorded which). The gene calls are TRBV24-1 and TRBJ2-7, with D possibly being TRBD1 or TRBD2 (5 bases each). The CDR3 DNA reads TGTGCCACCAGTGGGGGCGGAGGCAAGCAGTACTTC. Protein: CATSGGGGKQYF.